This is a list of T cell receptor beta chains from one sample in a study of blood T cell repertoires in COVID-19. The data were produced by immunoSEQ multiplex PCR, yet TCRdb's version contains in-frame clones alone and is incomplete. The sample holds around 100,000 clones, about 83% seen once. The specimen was peripheral blood. Receptors originate from a human donor in a cohort sampled during active COVID-19. The CDR3 runs from the conserved cysteine through the conserved F or W. The D gene is left open where the match is weak. A row's size may be missing; if present it is once, few, many or a size class.

v_call: TRBV19
j_call: TRBJ2-1
d_call: -
clone_size: -
cdr3_aa: CASSMVGGHQFF
cdr3_nt: TGTGCCAGTAGTATGGTCGGGGGGCATCAGTTCTTC

v_call: TRBV10-3
j_call: TRBJ1-5
d_call: -
clone_size: -
cdr3_aa: CAIAAEYSNQPQHF
cdr3_nt: TGTGCCATCGCCGCAGAATATAGCAATCAGCCCCAGCATTTT

v_call: TRBV4-3
j_call: TRBJ1-6
d_call: TRBD1
clone_size: -
cdr3_aa: CASSQTGGRNSPLHF
cdr3_nt: TGCGCCAGCAGCCAAACAGGGGGTAGGAATTCACCCCTCCACTTT

v_call: TRBV6-5
j_call: TRBJ2-2
d_call: -
clone_size: -
cdr3_aa: CATKIGGGNTGELFF
cdr3_nt: TGTGCCACCAAGATTGGGGGGGGCAACACCGGGGAGCTGTTTTTT

v_call: TRBV14
j_call: TRBJ2-1
d_call: -
clone_size: -
cdr3_aa: CASSQEGWRGGSYNEQFF
cdr3_nt: TGTGCCAGCAGCCAAGAAGGTTGGAGGGGGGGCTCCTACAATGAGCAGTTCTTC

v_call: TRBV28
j_call: TRBJ1-4
d_call: TRBD1
clone_size: -
cdr3_aa: CASKHPGQGGEKLFF
cdr3_nt: TGTGCCAGCAAACACCCGGGACAGGGGGGTGAAAAACTGTTTTTT

v_call: TRBV21-1
j_call: TRBJ2-1
d_call: -
clone_size: -
cdr3_aa: CASSLARERERSYNEQFF
cdr3_nt: TGTGCCAGCAGCCTTGCGAGGGAGCGGGAGAGATCCTACAATGAGCAGTTCTTC

v_call: TRBV14
j_call: TRBJ2-3
d_call: TRBD2
clone_size: -
cdr3_aa: CASSQFSGINADTQYF
cdr3_nt: TGTGCCAGCAGCCAATTTAGCGGGATAAACGCAGATACGCAGTATTTT

v_call: TRBV10-2
j_call: TRBJ1-2
d_call: -
clone_size: -
cdr3_aa: CASSHTRGYGYTF
cdr3_nt: TGCGCCAGCAGTCATACACGGGGGTATGGCTACACCTTC

v_call: TRBV5-1
j_call: TRBJ2-7
d_call: -
clone_size: once
cdr3_aa: CASSLAGEYEQYF
cdr3_nt: TGCGCCAGCAGCTTGGCAGGGGAATACGAGCAGTACTTC

v_call: TRBV20-1
j_call: TRBJ2-7
d_call: -
clone_size: -
cdr3_aa: CSASRGAHEQYF
cdr3_nt: TGCAGTGCTAGTCGGGGGGCCCACGAGCAGTACTTC

v_call: TRBV7-8
j_call: TRBJ1-5
d_call: TRBD1
clone_size: -
cdr3_aa: CASSLVGRGQGQPQHF
cdr3_nt: TGTGCCAGCAGCTTAGTTGGCAGGGGGCAGGGACAGCCCCAGCATTTT

v_call: TRBV6-5
j_call: TRBJ2-7
d_call: TRBD2
clone_size: -
cdr3_aa: CASTGLAGEREQYF
cdr3_nt: TGTGCCAGCACGGGACTAGCGGGAGAACGCGAGCAGTACTTC

v_call: TRBV6-6
j_call: TRBJ2-7
d_call: -
clone_size: once
cdr3_aa: CASSSNRDIAYEQYF
cdr3_nt: TGTGCCAGCAGTTCTAACCGGGACATAGCATACGAGCAGTACTTC

v_call: TRBV5-1
j_call: TRBJ1-2
d_call: TRBD1
clone_size: -
cdr3_aa: CASSSGGRNYGYTF
cdr3_nt: TGCGCCAGCAGCTCAGGGGGCCGGAACTATGGCTACACCTTC

v_call: TRBV6-2/TRBV6-3
j_call: TRBJ2-1
d_call: TRBD2
clone_size: -
cdr3_aa: CASSYTPGLAGLGTYNEQFF
cdr3_nt: TGTGCCAGCAGTTACACGCCGGGACTAGCGGGTCTAGGGACCTACAATGAGCAGTTCTTC

v_call: TRBV2
j_call: TRBJ1-2
d_call: -
clone_size: -
cdr3_aa: CASSESGNYGYTF
cdr3_nt: TGTGCCAGCAGTGAATCAGGGAACTATGGCTACACCTTC

v_call: TRBV10-3
j_call: TRBJ1-2
d_call: TRBD1
clone_size: -
cdr3_aa: CAISESGQGYRRGYTF
cdr3_nt: TGTGCCATCAGTGAGTCAGGACAGGGTTATAGGAGAGGCTACACCTTC

v_call: TRBV2
j_call: TRBJ2-7
d_call: TRBD1
clone_size: -
cdr3_aa: CASSEDRGFGEQYF
cdr3_nt: TGTGCCAGCAGTGAAGACAGGGGTTTTGGCGAGCAGTACTTC

v_call: TRBV7-2
j_call: TRBJ1-1
d_call: TRBD1
clone_size: -
cdr3_aa: CASSVLQGTEAFF
cdr3_nt: TGTGCCAGCAGCGTCCTACAGGGGACTGAAGCTTTCTTT

v_call: TRBV4-3
j_call: TRBJ2-3
d_call: -
clone_size: once
cdr3_aa: CASSPEQSTDTQYF
cdr3_nt: TGCGCCAGCAGCCCGGAACAGAGCACAGATACGCAGTATTTT

v_call: TRBV27
j_call: TRBJ1-1
d_call: -
clone_size: once
cdr3_aa: CASSSGRGRNTEAFF
cdr3_nt: TGTGCCAGCAGTTCAGGGCGGGGCAGGAACACTGAAGCTTTCTTT

v_call: TRBV18
j_call: TRBJ2-3
d_call: -
clone_size: -
cdr3_aa: CASSPERFSTDTQYF
cdr3_nt: TGTGCCAGCTCACCGGAGCGGTTTAGCACAGATACGCAGTATTTT

v_call: TRBV7-9
j_call: TRBJ1-1
d_call: TRBD1
clone_size: -
cdr3_aa: CASQGDTEAFF
cdr3_nt: TGTGCCAGCCAGGGGGACACTGAAGCTTTCTTT

v_call: TRBV18
j_call: TRBJ2-7
d_call: -
clone_size: -
cdr3_aa: CASSLGADSYEQYF
cdr3_nt: TGTGCCAGCTCCCTGGGAGCGGACTCCTACGAGCAGTACTTC

v_call: TRBV19
j_call: TRBJ2-3
d_call: -
clone_size: -
cdr3_aa: CASSSGSTDTQYF
cdr3_nt: TGTGCCAGTAGTAGCGGGAGCACAGATACGCAGTATTTT

v_call: TRBV3-1/TRBV3-2
j_call: TRBJ2-1
d_call: TRBD1
clone_size: -
cdr3_aa: CASSQGRTGGEQFF
cdr3_nt: TGTGCCAGCAGCCAAGGCAGGACAGGGGGTGAGCAGTTCTTC

v_call: TRBV10-3
j_call: TRBJ2-6
d_call: TRBD1
clone_size: once
cdr3_aa: CAISKQGDLISGANVLTF
cdr3_nt: TGTGCCATCAGTAAACAGGGGGATCTAATCTCTGGGGCCAACGTCCTGACTTTC

v_call: TRBV7-8
j_call: TRBJ1-6
d_call: TRBD1
clone_size: -
cdr3_aa: CASSLGQGTSPLHF
cdr3_nt: TGTGCCAGCAGCTTGGGACAGGGTACTTCACCCCTCCACTTT

v_call: TRBV2
j_call: TRBJ1-1
d_call: -
clone_size: -
cdr3_aa: CASTGRATIPEAFF
cdr3_nt: TGTGCCAGCACGGGCAGGGCGACGATCCCGGAAGCTTTCTTT

v_call: TRBV2
j_call: TRBJ1-6
d_call: -
clone_size: -
cdr3_aa: CASSPWTLGAGPLHF
cdr3_nt: TGTGCCAGCAGTCCCTGGACACTGGGCGCCGGACCCCTCCACTTT

v_call: TRBV30
j_call: TRBJ1-2
d_call: TRBD1
clone_size: -
cdr3_aa: CAWGPEGAGGYTF
cdr3_nt: TGTGCCTGGGGACCGGAGGGGGCGGGGGGCTACACCTTC

v_call: TRBV2
j_call: TRBJ1-2
d_call: TRBD1
clone_size: -
cdr3_aa: CASSEGRGPLGYTF
cdr3_nt: TGTGCCAGCAGTGAGGGCAGGGGGCCCCTGGGCTACACCTTC

v_call: TRBV30
j_call: TRBJ2-5
d_call: TRBD2
clone_size: once
cdr3_aa: CAWSLGLAGETQYF
cdr3_nt: TGTGCCTGGAGCCTCGGCTTAGCGGGAGAGACCCAGTACTTC

v_call: TRBV4-2
j_call: TRBJ1-1
d_call: TRBD1
clone_size: -
cdr3_aa: CASSQTGTGGSVIEAFF
cdr3_nt: TGTGCCAGCAGCCAAACCGGGACAGGGGGCAGTGTTATTGAAGCTTTCTTT

v_call: TRBV2
j_call: TRBJ2-7
d_call: TRBD1
clone_size: -
cdr3_aa: CASSGGQGGRPISYEQYF
cdr3_nt: TGTGCCAGCAGTGGGGGACAGGGGGGTAGGCCGATCTCCTACGAGCAGTACTTC